This T cell receptor beta chain derives from a study of blood T cell repertoires in COVID-19. Study-wide context: Sites across the United States, Italy and Spain contributed samples from acute and convalescent COVID-19. Sources were T cells, B-cell-depleted T cells, or PBMCs; the material itself was cDNA or gDNA.

Between the trimmed V and J ends, which lost 4 bases and 11 bases, there was a span of 18 bases. There are 15 residues in the CDR3. CDR1 is MNHEY, CDR2 SVGAGI, per germline. Study processing details: Estimates of nucleated cell counts were drawn from the amplification of reference gene primers. TCRdb's table, derived via immunoSEQ multiplex PCR, lists solely in-frame clones and lacks some. V and J calls and clone size are copied from that table; D and trimming were computed from the DNA. The table has roughly 250,000 clones, around four fifths seen once. Sample: peripheral blood. This rearrangement joins TRBV6-5 to TRBJ1-6; D possibly corresponds to TRBD1 (6 bases). This sequence was found in a woman in her seventies with acute or convalescent COVID-19. The CDR3 nucleotides are TGTGCCAGCAGTTCCTTTGGACAGCCAGGACCACCCCTCCACTTT. It codes for CASSSFGQPGPPLHF.